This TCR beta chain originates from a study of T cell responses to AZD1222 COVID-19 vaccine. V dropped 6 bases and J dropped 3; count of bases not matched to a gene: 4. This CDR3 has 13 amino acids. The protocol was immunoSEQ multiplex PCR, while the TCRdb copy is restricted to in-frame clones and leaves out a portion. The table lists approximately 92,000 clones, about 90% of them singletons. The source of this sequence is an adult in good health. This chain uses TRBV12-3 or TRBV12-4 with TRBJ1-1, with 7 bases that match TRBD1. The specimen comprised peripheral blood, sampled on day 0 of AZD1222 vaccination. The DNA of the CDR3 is TGTGCCAGCAGCCCTACAGGGGACACTGAAGCTTTCTTT. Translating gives CASSPTGDTEAFF.